One sample yielded the 23 T cell receptor beta chains listed below, sequenced in a study of post-analysis software for immune sequencing data. Unique-molecular-identifier-tagged TCR beta cDNA libraries were used. TCRdb ran MiXCR on the PCR reads and lists one entry per CDR3 protein. The profile shows around 770,000 distinct CDR3 sequences, about 45% of them singletons. Antigens for these TCRs are unknown. Study-level findings and limits: TRBV5-6, TRBV5-1 and TRBV20-1 belonged to a set of roughly five TRBV segments that were more frequent in patients than controls.

Sequencing was done on a sample of blood. These receptors originate from a girl under 18 with multiple sclerosis.

Turning to this clonotype: Mismatch with germline at one junction end may stem from a read error. This chain connects TRBV29-1 to TRBJ2-1; 8 nucleotides match TRBD2. The CDR3 spans 14 residues. The germline V gene has CDR1 SQVTM and CDR2 ANQGSEA. The CDR3 sequence: CTVVVSGRYNEQFF. CDR3 coding DNA: TGCACCGTTGTAGTGAGCGGGAGATACAATGAGCAGTTCTTC.

This clonotype appeared a few times. This sequence joins TRBV7-8 and TRBJ2-7; TRBD2 agrees at 11 bases. This CDR3 has 17 residues. Trimming cost V 0 bases and J 2 bases; bases outside gene matches: 6. The germline CDR1 and CDR2 sequences are SGHVS and FQNEAQ. The CDR3 sequence: CASSLASGTSGTYEQYF. The CDR3 nucleotides read TGTGCCAGCAGCTTAGCATCCGGGACTAGCGGCACCTACGAGCAGTACTTC.

This clonotype was counted a few times. The chain joins TRBV2 to TRBJ1-5; a weak D match, TRBD1 (5 bases). V was pared by 6 bases and J by 9 bases, with 15 bases between. CDR3 size: 13 residues. Looked up from germline, CDR1 is SNHLY and CDR2 is FYNNEI. The CDR3 DNA follows: TGTGCCAGCAGACGGGACCGAGATACGCCCCAGCATTTT. Its translation is CASRRDRDTPQHF.

The sample holds a few counts of this clonotype. The J gene is TRBJ2-1, the V gene TRBV12-3 or TRBV12-4; TRBD2 agrees at 14 bases. Unmatched junction bases numbered 5, after V lost 5 bases and J lost 8 bases. The CDR3 has 15 residues. DNA for the CDR3: TGTGCCAGCAGTCCCCCGGGACTAGCGGGAGATGAGCAGTTCTTC. This sequence encodes CASSPPGLAGDEQFF.

The CDR3 region is CSVACRVGNQPQHF. CDR3 sequence (DNA): TGCAGCGTTGCGTGCAGGGTTGGAAATCAGCCCCAGCATTTT. V and J are TRBV29-1 and TRBJ1-5; possible D gene TRBD1, 5 bases. The germline V and J ends were trimmed by 4 bases and 4 bases, with 14 bases remaining between them. Per germline, CDR1 SQVTM and CDR2 ANQGSEA. This CDR3 comprises 14 residues.

The rearrangement joins TRBV30 to TRBJ2-3; 7 nucleotides line up with TRBD1. The CDR3 consists of 14 residues. Germline V gene lookup returns CDR1 GTSNPN and CDR2 SVGIG (reference sequence). The V and J ends lost 4 bases and 0 bases, in that order; junction bases with no gene match: 4. CDR3 nucleotides: TGTGCCTGGAACCCGGGACAGAGCACAGATACGCAGTATTTT. The encoded protein is CAWNPGQSTDTQYF.

This clonotype has ten or more counts. The chain carries TRBV29-1 and TRBJ2-3; 9 bases agree with TRBD1. Germline values: CDR1 SQVTM, CDR2 ANQGSEA. V was clipped by 3 bases and J by 3 bases; unmatched bases: 7. CDR3 length: 15 amino acids. DNA of the CDR3: TGCAGCGTTGACTCGGGACAGGGATTAACAGATACGCAGTATTTT. It codes for CSVDSGQGLTDTQYF.

The chain carries TRBV7-2 and TRBJ2-3; 10 positions agree with TRBD2. The V gene end was trimmed by 1 base and the J gene end by 1 base; junction bases not matched to a gene: 11. CDR1 and CDR2 (germline): SGHTA, FQGNSA. This CDR3 comprises 19 residues. CDR3 in amino acids: CASSLDRWSGRGGTDTQYF. The CDR3 coding sequence is TGTGCCAGCAGCTTAGATCGGTGGAGCGGGAGGGGGGGCACAGATACGCAGTATTTT.

The chain uses TRBV11-2 and TRBJ2-5, with D possibly TRBD2 on 6 matching bases. The better agreement between TRBJ2-7 and the DNA end casts doubt on the J call. Germline V gene sequence: CDR1 SGHAT, CDR2 FQNNGV. CDR3 size: 14 residues. CDR3 sequence reads: CASSLGGRMYEQYF. The CDR3 bases are TGTGCCAGCAGCTTAGGGGGGAGGATGTACGAGCAGTACTTC.

The gene calls are TRBV9 and TRBJ2-3, with D perhaps assigned TRBD1 or TRBD2 (5 bases each). The length of the CDR3 is 14 residues. Germline CDR1 and CDR2: SGDLS and YYNGEE. Trimming left V 1 base short and J 2 bases short, with 8 bases between. The CDR3 nucleotides read TGTGCCAGCAGCGTATGGGGGACCACAGATACGCAGTATTTT. It encodes CASSVWGTTDTQYF. The complete variable domain, with remaining parts taken from reference TRBV9 and TRBJ2-3, reads DSGVTQTPKHLITATGQRVTLRCSPRSGDLSVYWYQQSLDQGLQFLIQYYNGEERAKGNILERFSAQQFPDLHSELNLSSLELGDSALYFCASSVWGTTDTQYFGPGTRLTVL.

This clonotype showed up just a few times. The chain carries TRBV20-1 and TRBJ2-1; maybe TRBD1 (5 bases). CDR1 and CDR2 (germline): DFQATT, SNEGSKA (reference sequence). The CDR3 covers 16 residues. Trimming pared 3 bases from V and 0 bases from J, leaving 15 bases between. The CDR3 DNA is TGCAGTGCTAGGTCCTATGACAGTTCCTCCTACAATGAGCAGTTCTTC. Translated, it gives CSARSYDSSSYNEQFF.

The rearrangement joins TRBV6-5 to TRBJ2-1; 11 nucleotides line up with TRBD2. Germline lookup yields CDR1 MNHEY and CDR2 SVGAGI. This CDR3 comprises 15 residues. V dropped 6 bases and J dropped 7; count of bases not matched to a gene: 8. The CDR3 sequence: CASSRGTSGGNEQFF. The CDR3, as DNA: TGTGCCAGCAGCCGCGGGACTAGCGGAGGGAATGAGCAGTTCTTC.

The chain joins TRBV14 to TRBJ1-4; TRBD1 is a possible D gene (6 bases). In germline, CDR1 is SGHDN, CDR2 FVKESK. CDR3 size: 14 residues. V was pared by 0 bases and J by 5 bases, with 7 bases between. The DNA for the CDR3 is TGTGCCAGCAGCCAAGAACAGGGAAATGAAAAACTGTTTTTT. Translating it yields CASSQEQGNEKLFF.

The chain carries TRBV2 and TRBJ1-6; D is uncertain. The CDR3 has 13 residues. The V end was cut by 7 bases, the J end by 7 bases, with 11 bases between. Germline V CDR1 and CDR2: SNHLY, FYNNEI. DNA for the CDR3: TGTGCCAGCAAGTTGACCGAGAATTCACCCCTCCACTTT. Translating gives CASKLTENSPLHF.

The chain has TRBV7-8 and TRBJ2-1; D is uncertain. Trimming left V 5 bases short and J 8 bases short, with 13 bases between. Germline V gives CDR1 SGHVS, CDR2 FQNEAQ. The CDR3 is 13 amino acids. CDR3 in DNA: TGTGCCAGCAGCGCCCGGATTGGAGATGAGCAGTTCTTC. Its protein product is CASSARIGDEQFF.

The genes are TRBV27 and TRBJ2-7; 12 nucleotides match TRBD2. The V gene end was trimmed by 5 bases and the J gene end by 3 bases; junction bases not matched to a gene: 8. The V gene's germline CDR1 is MNHEY and CDR2 SMNVEV (reference sequence). The CDR3 is 16 amino acids. The CDR3 region is CASSPSTSGSHYEQYF. The DNA of the CDR3 is TGTGCCAGCAGTCCTTCGACTAGCGGGAGCCACTACGAGCAGTACTTC.

The chain carries TRBV25-1 and TRBJ2-1; no clear D. V was cut by 1 base and J by 10 bases, with 11 bases left in between. There are 13 residues in the CDR3. CDR1 MGHDK and CDR2 SYGVNS come from the germline V gene. CDR3 coding DNA: TGTGCCAGCAGTGAATTTATAGTGGGGGAGCAGTTCTTC. It translates to CASSEFIVGEQFF. The whole variable domain, filled in from reference TRBV25-1 and TRBJ2-1, reads EADIYQTPRYLVIGTGKKITLECSQTMGHDKMYWYQQDPGMELHLIHYSYGVNSTEKGDLSSESTVSRIRTEHFPLTLESARPSHTSQYLCASSEFIVGEQFFGPGTRLTVL.

V gene TRBV12-3 or TRBV12-4 combines with J gene TRBJ2-3; the D is unclear. The CDR3 has 13 residues. V dropped 6 bases and J dropped 4 bases, with 11 bases sitting between them. The chain's CDR3 is CASRTPGADTQYF. Here the CDR3 DNA reads TGTGCCAGCAGGACCCCTGGGGCAGATACGCAGTATTTT.

The CDR3 region is CASSSGGGARAFF. The CDR3 bases are TGTGCCAGCAGCTCTGGGGGAGGGGCCCGGGCTTTCTTT. V usage is TRBV6-5 and J usage is TRBJ1-1, with D tentatively TRBD1 (5 bases). This CDR3 comprises 13 residues. The germline V gene encodes CDR1 MNHEY and CDR2 SVGAGI. The ends were cut back, 6 bases at V and 11 bases at J, with 19 bases in the middle.

The V and J genes are TRBV7-9 and TRBJ1-4; the match to TRBD1 covers 8 bases. V lost 4 bases and J lost 8; bases outside the gene matches: 6. CDR3 length equals 14 residues. Germline CDR1 is SEHNR and CDR2 is FQNEAQ (reference sequence). The CDR3 region is CASSSRQGNEKLFF. CDR3 nucleotides: TGTGCCAGCAGCTCCCGACAGGGGAACGAAAAACTGTTTTTT.

The gene calls are TRBV5-1 and TRBJ2-5; D remains unclear. Per the germline V gene, CDR1 is SGHRS and CDR2 is YFSETQ. The CDR3 totals 16 residues. The germline V and J ends were trimmed by 0 bases and 11 bases, with 23 bases remaining between them. CDR3 amino acids: CASSLAPPQNNNEQYF. The CDR3 bases are TGCGCCAGCAGCTTGGCTCCGCCCCAAAACAACAATGAGCAGTACTTC.

The chain combines TRBV6-1 with TRBJ2-1; tentatively, D is TRBD1 or TRBD2 (5 bases each). The CDR3 sequence is 15 residues long. Trimming took off 6 bases at V and 4 bases at J, with 16 bases between the two ends. The germline CDR1 and CDR2 sequences are MNHNS and SASEGT. CDR3 sequence: CASRQGQGVYNEQFF. CDR3 DNA: TGTGCCAGCAGACAAGGGCAGGGAGTTTACAATGAGCAGTTCTTC.

A single count supports this clonotype. The genes are TRBV2 and TRBJ2-7; D is ambiguous. The CDR3 sequence is 12 residues long. The germline V and J ends were trimmed by 7 bases and 7 bases, with 14 bases remaining between them. The germline gives CDR1 SNHLY, CDR2 FYNNEI. The CDR3 protein is CASIPGTREQYF. The CDR3 nucleotides are TGTGCCAGCATCCCAGGTACTCGAGAGCAGTACTTC.